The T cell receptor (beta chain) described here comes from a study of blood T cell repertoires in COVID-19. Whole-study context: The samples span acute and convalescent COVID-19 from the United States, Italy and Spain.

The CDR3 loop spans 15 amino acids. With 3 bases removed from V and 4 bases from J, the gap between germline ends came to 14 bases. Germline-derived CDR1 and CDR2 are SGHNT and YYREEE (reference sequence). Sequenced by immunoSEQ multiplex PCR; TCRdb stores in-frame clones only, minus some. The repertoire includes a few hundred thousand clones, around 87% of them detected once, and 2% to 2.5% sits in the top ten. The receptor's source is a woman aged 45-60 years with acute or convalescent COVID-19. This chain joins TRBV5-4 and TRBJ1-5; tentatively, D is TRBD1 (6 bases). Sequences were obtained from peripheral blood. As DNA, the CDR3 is TGTGCCAGCAGCTATCAGGGGCTTGGGAATCAGCCCCAGCATTTT. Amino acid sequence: CASSYQGLGNQPQHF.